The entry below describes one T cell receptor (beta chain). Antigen unknown. The data were obtained in a study of T cells in Graves' hyperthyroidism and ophthalmopathy. The study, taken as a whole, reports: The authors' 13 V-J model separated ophthalmopathy from stable hyperthyroidism.

The authors deemed Graves' hyperthyroidism stable absent ophthalmopathy progression within 18 months. Exclusion of a patient resulted from uncontrolled infection, other autoimmune disease, pregnancy or lactation. Template material for amplifying TCR beta CDR3 regions consisted of RNA transcripts. First-round RT-PCR of the TCR CDR3 relied on the HTBI primer set. TCRdb called the multiplex PCR reads again in MiXCR, with one record for every CDR3 protein. This table holds about 540,000 distinct CDR3 sequences, just over 45% found once. The CDR3 totals 13 residues. Germline lookup yields CDR1 LNHNV and CDR2 YYDKDF (reference sequence). V was clipped by 4 bases and J by 5 bases; unmatched bases: 4.

The sequenced sample consisted of peripheral blood or thyroid tissue (not recorded which). The genes are TRBV15 and TRBJ1-1; 7 bases are shared with TRBD1. This TCR derives from a woman in her late teens or twenties with Graves' hyperthyroidism. The DNA of the CDR3 is TGTGCCACCAGCAAAAGGGGGCTAACTGAAGCTTTCTTT. This translates into CATSKRGLTEAFF.